This T cell receptor (beta chain) was sequenced in a study of early T cells in non-severe SARS-CoV-2 infection (dated by TCRdb to the early 2020s). For the study in its entirety: TCR sequencing used bulk RNA from unsorted whole blood, so alpha and beta chains could not be paired. Here is what the overall study found, with its caveats: VDJdb matching was skewed toward anti-spike CD8 responses and likely underestimated virus-specific expansions by missing private and CD4 specificities.

Library preparation employed 5' RACE. Sequencing was carried out with a NextSeq 500. To correct for sequencing error and PCR bias, the TCR library protocol tagged individual cDNA molecules with unique molecular identifiers. Both TCR alpha and beta chains were sequenced, and tight co-correlation was observed between alpha and beta sequence abundances in each sample. The paper's data handling went like this. Decombinator V4 was used to annotate TCR sequences for V gene, J gene and CDR3. Expanded TCRs were defined as changing significantly between any two time points under a Poisson model with p below 0.0001. TCR abundances were normalised to the total number of TCRs sequenced per sample and expressed as counts per million. TRAV1-2 paired with TRAJ12, TRAJ20 or TRAJ33 defined MAIT TCRs, while TRAV10 paired with TRAJ18 defined iNKT TCRs. A search of VDJdb, accessed on 1 November 2021, was run for TCRs annotated to CMV, EBV and SARS-CoV-2, with TCRs annotated for multiple antigens excluded. The public reads were run again by TCRdb, first through fastp at Q25 and then through MiXCR, and only productive beta chains were kept. Identical CDR3 protein sequences are pooled into one entry, listed with their most common genes and DNA. Here the V and J calls rest on TCRdb's processing, not on the authors' analysis. The sample data list approximately 50,000 distinct CDR3 sequences, and approximately 8.5% of these were observed just once. 14% to 15% of the sample lies in the top ten.

In this sample, this clonotype turned up many times. Its antigen is still unknown. The record has no base qualities; no much larger clone is one base away. The study was a case-control design nested within a healthcare worker cohort in London, UK, with weekly nasopharyngeal swab PCR tests and blood sampling. Healthcare workers were recruited between 23 and 31 March 2020, during the week of the UK lockdown, and were followed weekly for up to about 15 weeks. From cysteine to phenylalanine, the CDR3 is 14 amino acids long. Only the CDR3 DNA stays, 42 bases, in frame from base 1. Looking up the germline V gene yields CDR1 SGHVS and CDR2 FQNEAQ. A distance of 13 bases separates the germline ends of V and J, which lose 5 bases and 3 bases respectively.

This chain joins TRBV7-8 to TRBJ2-5; perhaps TRBD2 is the D gene, with 5 bases matching. The clonotype was recovered from an adult who was a healthcare worker with PCR-confirmed SARS-CoV-2 infection or an uninfected control (not recorded which). The sequenced sample consisted of whole blood. The CDR3 sequence is CASSPTQREETQYF. The DNA reads as follows: TGTGCCAGCAGCCCTACCCAGAGGGAAGAGACCCAGTACTTC.